This is a list of T cell receptor beta chains from one sample in a study of early T cells in non-severe SARS-CoV-2 infection. MiXCR was run by TCRdb on the 5' RACE reads, yielding one entry per CDR3 protein. The table includes 75,000 to 80,000 distinct CDR3 sequences, 11% detected once. Sequencing was performed on whole blood, taken at baseline. These receptors were obtained from an adult who was a healthcare worker with PCR-confirmed SARS-CoV-2 infection or an uninfected control (not recorded which). Each CDR3 is given with its conserved first and last residue. The D gene is left open where the match is weak. Clone size, where shown, is once, few, many, or a class for clones that have expanded.

>TRBJ2-3|TRBV20-1|few|NA
TGCAGTGCTCCGCCCGGGGGCACAGATACGCAGTATTTT
CSAPPGGTDTQYF
>TRBJ2-7|TRBV28|NA|TRBD1
TGTGCCAGCAGTGCTCCCGGGACAGGGAAGTTTCGGGAGCAGTACTTC
CASSAPGTGKFREQYF
>TRBJ2-1|TRBV7-8|few|TRBD2
TGTGCCAGCAGCCGTCCGGGACTAGCGTACAATGAGCAGTTCTTC
CASSRPGLAYNEQFF
>TRBJ1-2|TRBV18|NA|NA
TGTACCAGCTCACCGATCGGGGGTCCCTCCGAAAGCTATGGCTACACCTTC
CTSSPIGGPSESYGYTF
>TRBJ1-1|TRBV11-3|few|NA
TGTGCCAGCAGCGACGGGCCTCATGGTGTGGTTTTCTTT
CASSDGPHGVVFF
>TRBJ2-7|TRBV10-3|NA|TRBD1
TGTGCCATCAGCCCGGGACAGGGCGTCGAGCAGTACTTC
CAISPGQGVEQYF
>TRBJ2-3|TRBV6-1|many|TRBD2
TGTGCCAGCAGTGGTCTCAGCGGGGGGGGATCAAGCACAGATACGCAGTATTTT
CASSGLSGGGSSTDTQYF
>TRBJ2-4|TRBV2|few|NA
TGTGCCAGCACCGCTTCGACACTACTAGCCAAAAACATTCAGTACTTC
CASTASTLLAKNIQYF
>TRBJ2-7|TRBV3-1|few|NA
TGTGCCAGCAGCCAAGAGACTAAGTCCTACGAGCAGTACTTC
CASSQETKSYEQYF
>TRBJ1-6|TRBV29-1|few|NA
TGCAGCGTCATAGGGGCCCCCCTCCACTTT
CSVIGAPLHF
>TRBJ1-2|TRBV2|NA|NA
TGTGCCAGCTCCTCGGAGTGGAAAACTGAGGACTATGGCTACACCTTC
CASSSEWKTEDYGYTF
>TRBJ1-1|TRBV6-1|many|NA
TGTGCCAGCAACCGCGAACCGAACACTGAAGCTTTCTTT
CASNREPNTEAFF
>TRBJ2-2|TRBV11-1|many|NA
TGTGCCAGCAACAAAGCACGGGGACCATCCCCCGGGGAGCTGTTTTTT
CASNKARGPSPGELFF
>TRBJ1-2|TRBV20-1|NA|NA
TGCAGCCTACAGGGAATCGGCTATGGCTACACCTTC
CSLQGIGYGYTF
>TRBJ1-4|TRBV6-5|NA|NA
TGTGCCAGCAGTTACTCCCGGGGCGCAGGTGAAAAACTGTTTTTT
CASSYSRGAGEKLFF
>TRBJ2-5|TRBV5-4|few|NA
TGTGCCAGCAGCTTGGGGGCACAGGGCGAAGAGACCCAGTACTTC
CASSLGAQGEETQYF
>TRBJ2-2|TRBV11-2|few|NA
TGTGCCAGCAGCCATACAACTAGCACCGGGGAGCTGTTTTTT
CASSHTTSTGELFF
>TRBJ1-5|TRBV3-1|NA|TRBD1
TGTGCCACCGGGACAGCGAATCAGCCCCAGCATTTT
CATGTANQPQHF
>TRBJ2-7|TRBV13|NA|NA
TGTGCCAGCAGCTCCGGACTCTACTACGAGCAGTACTTC
CASSSGLYYEQYF
>TRBJ1-1|TRBV20-1|NA|TRBD1
TGCAGTGCTAGTCTTGCCCCGGGACAGGGGGGGGAAGCTTTCTTT
CSASLAPGQGGEAFF
>TRBJ1-2|TRBV7-9|many|NA
TGTGCCAGCAGCATGGGCCAAGACTATGGCTACACCTTC
CASSMGQDYGYTF
>TRBJ1-2|TRBV7-9|NA|TRBD1
TGTGCCAGCAGCTTCGACAGGGTCTTTGGCTACACCTTC
CASSFDRVFGYTF
>TRBJ2-7|TRBV20-1|few|TRBD2
TGCAGTGCTAAGCGGGGAGACTACGAGCAGTACTTC
CSAKRGDYEQYF
>TRBJ2-1|TRBV7-9|few|NA
TGTGCCAGCAGTTTCATAAGACTCCCCCACGAGCAGTTCTTC
CASSFIRLPHEQFF
>TRBJ2-7|TRBV20-1|NA|NA
TGCAGTGCTAGCGATAACTACGAGCAGTACTTC
CSASDNYEQYF
>TRBJ1-2|TRBV18|NA|NA
TGTGCCAGCTCACCAACAGACCCTAACTATGGCTACACCTTC
CASSPTDPNYGYTF
>TRBJ2-1|TRBV19|few|TRBD2
TGTGCCAGTAGCCGAGGTCCACTAGCGGGGGTTTTCAATGAGCAGTTCTTC
CASSRGPLAGVFNEQFF
>TRBJ1-1|TRBV6-2/TRBV6-3|few|NA
TGTGCCAGCAGTTACGATGGCTTCCAGAACACTGAAGCTTTCTTT
CASSYDGFQNTEAFF
>TRBJ2-7|TRBV29-1|many|NA
TGCAGCGTTGAAGAGGGCCGTGGCGAGCAGTACTTC
CSVEEGRGEQYF
>TRBJ1-1|TRBV12-3/TRBV12-4|NA|NA
TGTGCCAGCAGTTTACGGCGGCTTAACACTGAAGCTTTCTTT
CASSLRRLNTEAFF
>TRBJ1-4|TRBV20-1|many|NA
TGCAGTGCTAGGACGGGGGTAGTGGAAAAACTGTTTTTT
CSARTGVVEKLFF
>TRBJ1-1|TRBV18|NA|TRBD1
TGTGCCAGCTCACAGGGGGCGCACACTGAAGCTTTCTTT
CASSQGAHTEAFF
>TRBJ2-1|TRBV11-3|many|TRBD2
TGTGCCAGCAGCTTCGCGGGGGGCACCTACAATGAGCAGTTCTTC
CASSFAGGTYNEQFF
>TRBJ1-2|TRBV29-1|NA|NA
TGCAGCGTTGACTCTACAGGGCTGCGCGTGAATGGCTACACCTTC
CSVDSTGLRVNGYTF
>TRBJ2-3|TRBV7-8|NA|NA
TGTGCCAGCAGCTTTAGGCGGACCACAGATACGCAGTATTTT
CASSFRRTTDTQYF
>TRBJ2-7|TRBV3-1|few|NA
TGTGCCAGCAGCCGCGGGACAAGGAGCGAGCAGTACTTC
CASSRGTRSEQYF
>TRBJ1-2|TRBV4-2|NA|NA
TGTGCCAGCAGGTCACCGGGGGGCGTCTATGGCTACACCTTC
CASRSPGGVYGYTF
>TRBJ2-2|TRBV11-2|many|NA
TGTGCCAGCAGCCTCGTTCCCGGGAACACCGGGGAGCTGTTTTTT
CASSLVPGNTGELFF
>TRBJ2-2|TRBV7-3|many|TRBD1
TGTGCCAGCAGCGAACCGGGACAGGGGCCCACCGGGGAGCTGTTTTTT
CASSEPGQGPTGELFF
>TRBJ2-7|TRBV6-5|many|NA
TGTGCCAGCAGTTCCCCTGGGGGTCGCTCCTACGAGCAGTACTTC
CASSSPGGRSYEQYF
>TRBJ1-6|TRBV28|few|TRBD1
TGTGCCAGCCTTGGACAGGGAGGATCACCCCTCCACTTT
CASLGQGGSPLHF
>TRBJ2-2|TRBV7-3|few|NA
TGTGCCAGCAGCCAAGACACGGCCTGGCCCGGGGAGCTGTTTTTT
CASSQDTAWPGELFF
>TRBJ1-2|TRBV7-2|NA|TRBD1
TGTGCCAGCAGCTTAGCCGTCGACAGGGCGGCCTACGGCTACACCTTC
CASSLAVDRAAYGYTF
>TRBJ1-2|TRBV5-6|NA|TRBD1
TGTGCCAGCAGCTTGGGGACAGGCGGCTATGGCTACACCTTC
CASSLGTGGYGYTF
>TRBJ2-3|TRBV15|NA|NA
TGTGCCACCAGCAGAGGGGCTAGCCAATACACGCAGTATTTT
CATSRGASQYTQYF
>TRBJ2-6|TRBV5-1|NA|NA
TGCGCCAGCAGAAGGGGGGCGAGTGGGGCCAACGTCCTGACTTTC
CASRRGASGANVLTF
>TRBJ2-1|TRBV6-6|NA|TRBD2
TGTGCCAGCAGACCCGGGACTAGCGCCTATGAGCAGTTCTTC
CASRPGTSAYEQFF
>TRBJ1-4|TRBV29-1|many|TRBD1
TGCAGCGTTGACCTCCCCGACAGGGGACCTTTTTTT
CSVDLPDRGPFF
>TRBJ2-3|TRBV29-1|NA|TRBD1
TGCAGCGTTGAAGTATCAAGGGACAGGGTCACAGATACGCAGTATTTT
CSVEVSRDRVTDTQYF
>TRBJ1-2|TRBV11-2|few|NA
TGTGCCAGCAGCTTAGCACAGCAGGATGGCTACACCTTC
CASSLAQQDGYTF
>TRBJ1-4|TRBV4-2|few|TRBD1
TGTGCCAGCAGCCAGGCACCCGGGACAGGGGATGAAAAACTGTTTTTT
CASSQAPGTGDEKLFF
>TRBJ2-2|TRBV3-1|NA|TRBD1
TGTGCCAGCAGACTACAGGGGACCGGGGAGCTGTTTTTT
CASRLQGTGELFF
>TRBJ1-5|TRBV18|many|TRBD1
TGTGCCAGCTCCGCCGCGGGACAGGGGGCTGGGCCCCAGCATTTT
CASSAAGQGAGPQHF
>TRBJ2-4|TRBV11-2|few|TRBD2
TGTGCCAGCAGCTCCGGGACTAGCGGAAACATTCAGTACTTC
CASSSGTSGNIQYF
>TRBJ1-3|TRBV29-1|NA|NA
TGCAGCGTTGAATCCGGGTTCTCTGGAAACACCATATATTTT
CSVESGFSGNTIYF
>TRBJ2-5|TRBV20-1|few|NA
TGCAGTGCTAGAGATCCGCGGGAATTCCAAGAGACCCAGTACTTC
CSARDPREFQETQYF
>TRBJ2-1|TRBV12-3/TRBV12-4|NA|NA
TGTGCCAGCAGTCCAGACCGTACAGGGAACGATGAGCAGTTCTTC
CASSPDRTGNDEQFF
>TRBJ2-3|TRBV11-2|NA|NA
TGTGCCAGCAGCTTACGGATCCGCCATCACACAGATACGCAGTATTTT
CASSLRIRHHTDTQYF